These T cell receptor beta chains were read from a single sample in a study of CDR3 diversity in severe acne. TCRdb reprocessed the PCR reads via MiXCR and lists one record per CDR3 protein. The sample includes over 85,000 distinct CDR3 sequences, about half of them seen just once. Sequenced material: blood. These receptor sequences come from a male donor with acne. CDR3s include the opening cysteine and the closing phenylalanine or tryptophan. A D gene is named only where the DNA matches it firmly. Clone sizes are given selectively: once, few, many, or a class where the clone is expanded.

v_call	d_call	j_call	clone_size	cdr3_nt	cdr3_aa
TRBV25-1	TRBD1	TRBJ1-1	.	TGTGCCAGCAGTTTAAAGGGACAGGGTTACACTGAAGCTTTCTTT	CASSLKGQGYTEAFF
TRBV10-2	TRBD1	TRBJ2-5	few	TGCGCCAGCAGTGAGTCAGGGACAGGGAGGGAGACCCAGTACTTC	CASSESGTGRETQYF
TRBV6-5	.	TRBJ2-1	many	TGTGCCAGCAGTTACGGGAGGGGGGGAAATGAGCAGTTCTTC	CASSYGRGGNEQFF
TRBV19	.	TRBJ2-7	medium-sized	TGTGCCAGTAGATCAAGATTGTCATCCTCCTACGAGCAGTACTTC	CASRSRLSSSYEQYF
TRBV7-2	.	TRBJ2-7	many	TGTGCCAGCAGCCCACAGGGTTCCTCCTACGAGCAGTACTTC	CASSPQGSSYEQYF
TRBV20-1	TRBD2	TRBJ2-7	.	TGCTTAGCGGGGGGCGACGAGCAGTACTTC	CLAGGDEQYF
TRBV5-6	.	TRBJ2-7	.	TGTGCCAGCAGCTTGCCAGGGGACTCCTACGAGCAGTACTTC	CASSLPGDSYEQYF
TRBV10-3	TRBD2	TRBJ2-3	few	TGTGCCATCAGGAAGACTAGCGGGTCCACAGATACGCAGTATTTT	CAIRKTSGSTDTQYF
TRBV29-1	.	TRBJ2-7	.	TGCAGCGTTGAACTAGAACCCCACGAGCAGTACTTC	CSVELEPHEQYF
TRBV6-5	.	TRBJ2-1	many	TGTGCCAGCAGTTACTCTCCCAATGGGGAACGCGATGAGCAGTTCTTC	CASSYSPNGERDEQFF
TRBV3-1	.	TRBJ2-2	many	TGTGCCAGCAGCCAAGGTACCGGGGAGCTGTTTTTT	CASSQGTGELFF
TRBV20-1	.	TRBJ1-5	.	TGCAGTGCTAGAGGGGAGGGTGCGGGCAATCAGCCCCAGCATTTT	CSARGEGAGNQPQHF
TRBV3-1	TRBD2	TRBJ2-7	few	TGTGCCAGCAGCCAGGGACCCTCTAGCGGGACTCAATACGAGCAGTACTTC	CASSQGPSSGTQYEQYF
TRBV27	.	TRBJ2-7	many	TGTGCCAGCAGTTTACTGCACAGTCCATCCTACGAGCAGTACTTC	CASSLLHSPSYEQYF
TRBV29-1	TRBD2	TRBJ2-3	.	TGCAGCGGACTAGCGGGTACAGATACGCAGTATTTT	CSGLAGTDTQYF
TRBV10-3	.	TRBJ2-1	.	.	CATTAFYLCASSIGAHNEQFF
TRBV15	.	TRBJ1-1	few	TGTGCCACCAGCAGAGAGCGGGCGGTTGGTGCTGAAGCTTTCTTT	CATSRERAVGAEAFF
TRBV6-5	TRBD2	TRBJ2-1	many	TGTGCCAGCAGTTACCGGACTAGCGGGAAGCCGTTCTTC	CASSYRTSGKPFF
TRBV9	.	TRBJ1-2	.	TGTGCCAGCAGCGTTGAAGAGGGACACAACTATGGCTACACCTTC	CASSVEEGHNYGYTF
TRBV13	.	TRBJ2-3	.	TGTGCCAGCAGTTTATCCCCCGCGGGATTGAGCACAGATACGCAGTATTTT	CASSLSPAGLSTDTQYF
TRBV5-1	.	TRBJ1-1	many	TGCGCCAGCAGCGGCGTACAGGGTGAAGCTTTCTTT	CASSGVQGEAFF
TRBV9	TRBD1	TRBJ1-6	.	TGTGCCAGCAGCGCCCGGACAGGGTATAATCTGGGATCACCCCTCCACTTT	CASSARTGYNLGSPLHF
TRBV25-1	.	TRBJ1-6	few	TGTGCCAGCAGTGGACCTTTGGGAGGGAACTCACCCCTCCACTTT	CASSGPLGGNSPLHF
TRBV10-3	TRBD2	TRBJ2-5	.	TGTGCCATCAGCGAACGTACTAGCGGAGTGGGGGAGACCCAGTACTTC	CAISERTSGVGETQYF
TRBV7-9	.	TRBJ2-7	many	TGTGCCAGCAGCTATAGGGGGACGGGTAGCGTATCCTACGAGCAGTACTTC	CASSYRGTGSVSYEQYF
TRBV12-3/TRBV12-4	.	TRBJ1-1	.	TGTGCCAGCAGTGTATGGAGAACTGAAGCTTTCTTT	CASSVWRTEAFF
TRBV7-9	.	TRBJ1-6	.	TGTGCCAGCAGCCAACTGGGTGCGGCAGGGTATTCACCCCTCCACTTT	CASSQLGAAGYSPLHF
TRBV19	.	TRBJ1-5	.	TGTGCCAGTAGTACCAAGCAGGACCTACTGGGCAATCAGCCCCAGCATTTT	CASSTKQDLLGNQPQHF
TRBV7-8	.	TRBJ2-7	.	TGTGCCAGCAGACCAGACCCGGAACGGTACGAGCAGTACTTC	CASRPDPERYEQYF
TRBV10-3	TRBD1	TRBJ1-5	.	TGTGCCATCAGTGAGGGACAGGGGGCGTTCGATCAGCCCCAGCATTTT	CAISEGQGAFDQPQHF
TRBV6-4	TRBD2	TRBJ2-3	many	TGTGCCAGCAGTGACTCGACATTAGCGGGGGGCATGGATACGCAGTATTTT	CASSDSTLAGGMDTQYF
TRBV11-2	TRBD2	TRBJ2-5	.	TGTGCCAGCAGCTTAGAGGGGGTTTGGCCGGGACTAGCGGGATGGCAAGAGACCCAGTACTTC	CASSLEGVWPGLAGWQETQYF
TRBV7-9	.	TRBJ1-3	.	TGTGCCAGCAGCTCACAGGGTGGAACCATCATATATTTT	CASSSQGGTIIYF
TRBV5-1	TRBD1	TRBJ1-6	many	TGCGCCAGCAGCTTGTATATTTTATCGGGGACAGTCGGTTCACCCCTCCACTTT	CASSLYILSGTVGSPLHF
TRBV27	.	TRBJ1-1	.	TGTACCAGCAGTTTGACCGGGTCCTCTCTAGGCACTGAAGCTTTCTTT	CTSSLTGSSLGTEAFF
TRBV6-5	.	TRBJ1-1	.	TGTGCCAGCAGTTACTCTTCAGGACGGACTGAAGCTTTCTTT	CASSYSSGRTEAFF
TRBV6-1	TRBD1	TRBJ2-7	.	TGTGCCAGCTTGTGGGACAGGCCCTCCCTCGGGCAGTACTTC	CASLWDRPSLGQYF
TRBV9	.	TRBJ2-6	once	TGTGCCAGCAGCTTGGGGGGCAGGGGCTCTGGGGCCAACGTCCTGACTTTC	CASSLGGRGSGANVLTF
TRBV15	TRBD2	TRBJ2-1	.	TGTGCCACCAGCAGCGTAGCGGGAGGACATGAGCAGTTCTTC	CATSSVAGGHEQFF
TRBV7-6	TRBD2	TRBJ2-1	many	TGTGCCAGCAGCTTAACGACAGGACTAGCGGAGCAGTTCTTC	CASSLTTGLAEQFF